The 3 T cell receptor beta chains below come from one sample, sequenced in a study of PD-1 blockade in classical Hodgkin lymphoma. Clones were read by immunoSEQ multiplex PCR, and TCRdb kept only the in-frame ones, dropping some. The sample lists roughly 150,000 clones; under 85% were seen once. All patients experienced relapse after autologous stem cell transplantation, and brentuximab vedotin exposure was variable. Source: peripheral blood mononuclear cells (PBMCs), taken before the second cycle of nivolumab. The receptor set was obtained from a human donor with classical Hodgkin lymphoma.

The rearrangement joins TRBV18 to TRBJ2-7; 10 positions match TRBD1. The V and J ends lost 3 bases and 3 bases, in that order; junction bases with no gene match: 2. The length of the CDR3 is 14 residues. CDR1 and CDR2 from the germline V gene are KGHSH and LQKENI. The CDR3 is CASSPRTGGYEQYF. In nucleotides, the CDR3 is TGTGCCAGCTCACCCCGGACAGGGGGCTACGAGCAGTACTTC.

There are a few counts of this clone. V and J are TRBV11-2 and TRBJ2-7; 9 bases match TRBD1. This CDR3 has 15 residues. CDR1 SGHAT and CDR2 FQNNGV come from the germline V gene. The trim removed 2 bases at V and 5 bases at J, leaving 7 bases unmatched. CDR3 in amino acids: CASSLLGQGINEQYF. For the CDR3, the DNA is TGTGCCAGCAGCTTATTGGGACAGGGTATCAACGAGCAGTACTTC.

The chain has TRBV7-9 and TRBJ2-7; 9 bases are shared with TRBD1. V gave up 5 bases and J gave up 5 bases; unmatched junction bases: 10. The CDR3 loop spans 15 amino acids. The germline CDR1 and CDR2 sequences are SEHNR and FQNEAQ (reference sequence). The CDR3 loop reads CASSTRDRVVDEQYF. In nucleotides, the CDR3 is TGTGCCAGCAGCACAAGGGACAGGGTCGTCGACGAGCAGTACTTC. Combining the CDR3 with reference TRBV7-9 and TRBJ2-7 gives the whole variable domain DTGVSQNPRHKITKRGQNVTFRCDPISEHNRLYWYRQTLGQGPEFLTYFQNEAQLEKSRLLSDRFSAERPKGSFSTLEIQRTEQGDSAMYLCASSTRDRVVDEQYFGPGTRLTVT.